Given below is one TCR beta chain in context. This entry belongs to a study of T cell changes during pregnancy in multiple sclerosis. Clones were sequenced by immunoSEQ multiplex PCR, and TCRdb holds only the in-frame ones, with some missing. The table has 29,000 or so clones, around 91% seen once. Germline lookup yields CDR1 SGHTA and CDR2 FQGNSA. The CDR3 spans 14 residues. V was trimmed by 2 bases and J by 2 bases, leaving 9 bases between them. The chain employs TRBV7-2 and TRBJ1-2; D is unresolved. This sequence was found in a female donor with multiple sclerosis, enrolled in a pregnancy study. The material was CD8+ T cells from peripheral blood mononuclear cells, obtained after pregnancy. DNA of the CDR3: TGTGCCAGCAGCTTATCAGCAGGAAACTATGGCTACACCTTC. It translates to CASSLSAGNYGYTF.